A single T cell receptor (beta chain) is shown here with its context. The antigen this receptor binds is unknown. No base-level quality is on record; no much larger clone is a single base apart. TCRbeta CDR3 regions were amplified from genomic DNA using the immunoSEQ Assay, a bias-controlled multiplex PCR. In the authors' own workflow: Nucleated cell counts per sample were estimated from amplification of reference gene primers within the assay. To quantify the absolute abundance of each unique TCRbeta CDR3 rearrangement, sequence reads were collapsed and filtered. For each sample, productive Simpson clonality was calculated as the square root of Simpson's diversity index across productive rearrangements. TCRdb mirrors the immuneACCESS table, restricted to in-frame sequences. Some clones are absent from its copies; in checked studies, under half trace to an unresolved V gene, and the reason for the others is unknown. V, J and clone size reflect that table, while D and trimming were determined from the DNA. The sample table lists 150,000 to 200,000 clones, 85% to 90% of them with a count of one. Roughly 24% of the sample comes from the top ten.

The data were obtained in a study of blood T cell repertoires in COVID-19 (dated by TCRdb to 2020 to 2021). Regarding the study in general: Recovered participants in ImmuneRACE Cohort 3 were defined as having two consecutive negative NP/OP PCR tests, clearance from a healthcare professional, or resolution of symptoms. Collaborator samples came from the United States, Italy and Spain and covered acute and convalescent phases of COVID-19. The prospective study material was composed of cDNA or gDNA derived from T cells, B-cell-depleted T cells, or PBMCs. Subjects who had been exposed to COVID-19, were actively infected with it, or had recovered from it provided the deeply sampled blood TCRbeta repertoires that made up the dataset. The repertoires were made available in a free public database intended to serve as a resource for research on the immune response to SARS-CoV-2. The samples were drawn from two sources: the first 160 participants of the ongoing ImmuneRACE study, and 1,000 to 1,500 subjects contributed by 6 global collaborators. Sample metadata almost always included a de-identified subject ID, COVID-19 status, age in years and sex. Where HLA class I and class II types were available, the types were taken from metadata supplied by the sample provider, not from assay-based typing. Here is what the overall study found, with its caveats: Clinical and demographic metadata were provided uncurated, with the amount varying by source and participant.

Enrolling through a virtual design, the prospective study's participants ranged in age from roughly 18 to 95 years and lived across more than 20 United States geographic areas. Cohort assignment in the prospective study relied on participant-reported clinical history from a screening survey and a study questionnaire. In the prospective study, mobile phlebotomists collected whole blood, serum and a nasopharyngeal or oropharyngeal swab from each participant. Participants in the prospective study had the option to provide additional blood draws and questionnaires over a roughly two-month period. Before DNA extraction, blood samples from the prospective study were shipped at room temperature or frozen. The clonotype comes from a middle-aged woman in a cohort exposed to, infected with or recovered from COVID-19 (not recorded which). What was sequenced was PBMCs or T cells enriched from blood (not recorded which).

The nucleotides are TGCGCCAGCAGTGAGTGGCTAGCAAAAGAGACCCAGTACTTC. Its protein product is CASSEWLAKETQYF. This chain joins TRBV10-2 to TRBJ2-5; TRBD2 is a weak D gene call, 5 bases matching. V is cut by 1 base and J by 3 bases, and the space between the germline ends is 9 bases. As encoded in the germline V gene, CDR1 is WSHSY while CDR2 is SAAADI. The CDR3 runs 14 residues from the cysteine to the phenylalanine. Only CDR3 DNA is held: 42 bases, read in frame from base 1.